This T cell receptor (beta chain) was sequenced for a study of CD8 T cells in ankylosing spondylitis. Findings of the study overall: There was reportedly significant enrichment of clones that were disease-linked in matched ankylosing spondylitis synovial fluid.

This clonotype was picked up many times. Its antigen remains unknown. With V trimmed by 6 bases and J by 4 bases, 12 bases remained unmatched. Germline CDR1 is DFQATT and CDR2 is SNEGSKA (reference sequence). This CDR3 region has 15 residues. Quantitative 5'-RACE was performed with molecular barcodes, and it yielded the TCR beta libraries. TCRdb independently ran MiXCR on the 5' RACE reads; one entry per CDR3 protein. The table records 250,000 or so distinct CDR3 sequences, more than 20% of them present only once. Sample: blood, either unsorted or a sorted T cell fraction (not recorded which). This chain uses TRBV20-1 with TRBJ2-7, with TRBD1 identical over 10 bases. The sequence came from a male donor with ankylosing spondylitis or in good health (not recorded which). CDR3 coding DNA: TGCAGTGCAGAGAGCATCGGGACAGGGGTTTACGAGCAGTACTTC. Residues: CSAESIGTGVYEQYF.